This TCR beta chain was obtained from a study of blood T cell repertoires in COVID-19. In the study overall: COVID-19 samples collected from the United States, Italy and Spain covered acute and convalescent phases. PBMCs, B-cell-depleted T cells, or T cells provided the cDNA or gDNA that made up the material.

Original methodology: Estimation of nucleated cell counts was performed using reference gene primer amplification. Here immunoSEQ multiplex PCR was the method, and the copy in TCRdb shows in-frame clones only, minus some. Clone size and the V and J calls come from that table; the DNA yielded D and trimming. The table has around 100,000 clones, 70% to 80% seen once; the top ten hold 20% to 25%. There are 15 residues in the CDR3. Germline assignment: CDR1 SGHRS and CDR2 YFSETQ. J lost 4 bases, V lost 0 bases, and 5 bases had no gene match. Sequences were obtained from peripheral blood. This receptor was obtained from a man between 65 and 79 years old with active or convalescent COVID-19. The chain is built from TRBV5-1 and TRBJ1-2, with TRBD1 matching 8 bases. Written as DNA, the CDR3 is TGCGCCAGCAGCTTGGCCCCAGGGGGCCTCTATGGCTACACCTTC. This sequence encodes CASSLAPGGLYGYTF.